What follows are 28 T cell receptor beta chains derived from one specimen sequenced in a study of siplizumab effects on memory and regulatory T cells (dated by TCRdb to between 2018 and 2020). The library came from the immunoSEQ multiplex PCR assay. Here the immuneACCESS table is served through TCRdb, limited to in-frame sequences with V and J called. Missing clones are a known gap in these copies; in checked studies unresolved V genes cover under half, and the rest lacks a known reason. The sample yields 92,000 or so clones; more than 80% were counted once. The ten largest clones add up to roughly 15% of the sample. The sample consisted of CD4+ T cells sorted from blood. All receptors come from a human donor in good health.

The chain carries TRBV7-3 and TRBJ2-1; D gene ambiguous. Trimming pared 10 bases from V and 1 base from J, leaving 17 bases between. This CDR3 has 15 amino acids. Germline CDR1 is SGHTA and CDR2 is FQGTGA. The CDR3 DNA sequence: TGTGCCACCTCCCCAAGCGTCGGTTCCTACAATGAGCAGTTCTTC. It specifies CATSPSVGSYNEQFF. The full variable domain, completed using reference TRBV7-3 and TRBJ2-1, is GAGVSQTPSNKVTEKGKYVELRCDPISGHTALYWYRQSLGQGPEFLIYFQGTGAADDSGLPNDRFFAVRPEGSVSTLKIQRTERGDSAVYLCATSPSVGSYNEQFFGPGTRLTVL.

The DNA of the CDR3 is TGTGCCAGCAGCCCTCTCCTAGCGGGAGGGAGGAGTGAGCAGTTCTTC. It yields the protein CASSPLLAGGRSEQFF. This sequence joins TRBV2 and TRBJ2-1; TRBD2 matches 12 bases. Per germline, CDR1 SNHLY and CDR2 FYNNEI. Losses at the gene ends were 6 bases for V and 9 bases for J; bases not matched to a gene: 12. The CDR3 sequence is 16 residues long.

This chain connects TRBV19 to TRBJ1-5; the match to TRBD1 covers 7 bases. The V gene's germline CDR1 is LNHDA and CDR2 SQIVND (reference sequence). V dropped 1 base and J dropped 2; count of bases not matched to a gene: 8. The CDR3 totals 17 residues. For the CDR3, the DNA is TGTGCCAGTAGTATAGCTCAGGGGGTAGGTGGCAATCAGCCCCAGCATTTT. It encodes CASSIAQGVGGNQPQHF.

This clone came up a few times. This sequence joins TRBV7-2 and TRBJ1-3, with 8 bases that match TRBD1. V lost 4 bases to trimming and J lost 4 bases; unmatched junction nucleotides: 6. This CDR3 has 15 residues. Per the germline V gene, CDR1 is SGHTA and CDR2 is FQGNSA. CDR3 sequence: CASSSSGGAGNTIYF. As DNA, the CDR3 is TGTGCCAGCAGCTCATCAGGGGGCGCGGGAAACACCATATATTTT.

The chain is built from TRBV28 and TRBJ2-1, with 12 bases identical to TRBD2. CDR3 length equals 16 residues. Per the germline V gene, CDR1 is MDHEN and CDR2 is SYDVKM. J lost 8 bases, V lost 5 bases, and 10 bases had no gene match. DNA for the CDR3: TGTGCCAGCAGTCCTCAGACGGGACTAGCGGGTTATGAGCAGTTCTTC. Amino acids: CASSPQTGLAGYEQFF. Full variable domain (rest looked up from reference TRBV28 and TRBJ2-1): DVKVTQSSRYLVKRTGEKVFLECVQDMDHENMFWYRQDPGLGLRLIYFSYDVKMKEKGDIPEGYSVSREKKERFSLILESASTNQTSMYLCASSPQTGLAGYEQFFGPGTRLTVL.

V usage is TRBV19 and J usage is TRBJ2-1; 9 bases fit TRBD1. The length of the CDR3 is 14 residues. The germline gives CDR1 LNHDA, CDR2 SQIVND (reference sequence). V was pared by 8 bases and J by 4 bases, with 6 bases of the junction left unmatched. The CDR3 reads CASGGTGFYNEQFF. For the CDR3, the DNA is TGTGCCAGTGGCGGGACAGGGTTTTACAATGAGCAGTTCTTC. The entire variable domain, with the rest obtained from reference TRBV19 and TRBJ2-1, is as follows: DGGITQSPKYLFRKEGQNVTLSCEQNLNHDAMYWYRQDPGQGLRLIYYSQIVNDFQKGDIAEGYSVSREKKESFPLTVTSAQKNPTAFYLCASGGTGFYNEQFFGPGTRLTVL.

The V call is TRBV2, the J call TRBJ2-3, with a possible D match to TRBD2 (5 bases). The CDR3 covers 13 residues. V lost 6 bases and J 1 base, leaving 8 bases between the germline ends. Germline V CDR1 and CDR2: SNHLY, FYNNEI. CDR3 bases: TGTGCCAGCAGGGCGGGCGGCACAGATACGCAGTATTTT. This sequence encodes CASRAGGTDTQYF.

The chain joins TRBV10-3 to TRBJ1-1; TRBD1 is a possible D gene (6 bases). Between the trimmed V and J ends, which lost 8 bases and 0 bases, there was a span of 10 bases. This CDR3 has 13 residues. The germline V gene has CDR1 ENHRY and CDR2 SYGVKD. CDR3 residues: CAIGQKLNTEAFF. Here the CDR3 DNA reads TGTGCCATCGGACAGAAATTGAACACTGAAGCTTTCTTT.

The chain has TRBV19 and TRBJ1-4; the match to TRBD1 covers 7 bases. Germline values: CDR1 LNHDA, CDR2 SQIVND (reference sequence). The trim removed 3 bases at V and 0 bases at J, leaving 4 bases unmatched. The CDR3 has 16 amino acids. The CDR3 reads CASSIGGTATNEKLFF. The DNA for the CDR3 is TGTGCCAGTAGTATTGGCGGGACAGCAACTAATGAAAAACTGTTTTTT.

This clone was observed once. V and J are TRBV19 and TRBJ2-7, with D maybe TRBD1 (6 bases). The CDR3 length is 18 residues. V was clipped by 0 bases and J by 1 base, with 19 bases between them. CDR1 is LNHDA and CDR2 is SQIVND in the germline V gene (reference sequence). The DNA of the CDR3 is TGTGCCAGTAGTATAGATGCTCCCCCGGGACAACCTTCCTACGAGCAGTACTTC. Translated, it gives CASSIDAPPGQPSYEQYF.

J is TRBJ1-4 and V is TRBV18; TRBD1 might be the D (5 bases). V was pared by 2 bases and J by 1 base, with 8 bases between. The CDR3 consists of 15 residues. Germline V gives CDR1 KGHSH, CDR2 LQKENI. DNA for the CDR3: TGTGCCAGCTCACCAGGGGCAGGAACTAATGAAAAACTGTTTTTT. This encodes CASSPGAGTNEKLFF.

V usage is TRBV19 and J usage is TRBJ2-7; 9 bases are shared with TRBD2. J was trimmed by 4 bases and V by 10 bases; bases with no gene match: 8. The CDR3 contains 13 residues. The germline V gene encodes CDR1 LNHDA and CDR2 SQIVND (reference sequence). CDR3: CATAGGAQYEQYF. The CDR3 nucleotides read TGTGCCACCGCGGGAGGGGCCCAATACGAGCAGTACTTC.

This clone was counted a single time. The chain uses TRBV5-1 and TRBJ1-1; weak D call: TRBD1 (5 bases). V shed 0 bases and J shed 1 base, with 16 bases lying between them. CDR3 length: 17 residues. Per the germline V gene, CDR1 is SGHRS and CDR2 is YFSETQ. In DNA, the CDR3 is TGCGCCAGCAGCTTGGCCGGGACCGCCCCGGGGAACACTGAAGCTTTCTTT. It translates to CASSLAGTAPGNTEAFF. Full variable domain (remainder filled in from reference TRBV5-1 and TRBJ1-1): KAGVTQTPRYLIKTRGQQVTLSCSPISGHRSVSWYQQTPGQGLQFLFEYFSETQRNKGNFPGRFSGRQFSNSRSEMNVSTLELGDSALYLCASSLAGTAPGNTEAFFGQGTRLTVV.

The CDR3, as DNA: TGCGCCAGCAGCTCTCGACTAGCCCTGGGTGAGCAGTTCTTC. It encodes CASSSRLALGEQFF. The genes are TRBV4-1 and TRBJ2-1, with 7 bases fitting TRBD2. V dropped 5 bases and J dropped 9; count of bases not matched to a gene: 10. This CDR3 has 14 residues. CDR1 and CDR2 (germline): MGHRA, YSYEKL.

This chain connects TRBV11-3 to TRBJ1-1; tentative D call: TRBD1 (6 bases). The V end was cut by 3 bases, the J end by 0 bases, with 14 bases between. This CDR3 contains 16 residues. CDR1 is SGHNT and CDR2 is YENEEA in the germline V gene. The CDR3 DNA follows: TGTGCCAGCAGCTTGGGGGCCTCAAAGATGAACACTGAAGCTTTCTTT. Its translation is CASSLGASKMNTEAFF.

This chain links TRBV9 with TRBJ2-6; D not certain. The V end was cut by 8 bases, the J end by 0 bases, with 3 bases between. The CDR3 spans 12 residues. Per the germline V gene, CDR1 is SGDLS and CDR2 is YYNGEE. CDR3: CASSSGANVLTF. In DNA form, the CDR3 reads TGTGCCAGTTCCTCTGGGGCCAACGTCCTGACTTTC.

The J gene is TRBJ2-5, the V gene TRBV18; 7 nucleotides match TRBD1. Germline assignment: CDR1 KGHSH and CDR2 LQKENI. V shed 3 bases and J 3 bases; nucleotides not matched to a gene: 1. The CDR3 has 13 amino acids. The CDR3 is CASSPDRKETQYF. The DNA for the CDR3 is TGTGCCAGCTCACCGGACAGGAAAGAGACCCAGTACTTC. The full variable domain, in which reference TRBV18 and TRBJ2-5 provide the parts outside the CDR3, is NAGVMQNPRHLVRRRGQEARLRCSPMKGHSHVYWYRQLPEEGLKFMVYLQKENIIDESGMPKERFSAEFPKEGPSILRIQQVVRGDSAAYFCASSPDRKETQYFGPGTRLLVL.

CDR3 DNA sequence: TGTGCCAGCAGTGAAGGCGGGAGGGCCGAAGATACGCAGTATTTT. Protein product: CASSEGGRAEDTQYF. The chain uses TRBV2 and TRBJ2-3, with 9 bases identical to TRBD2. Germline V gene data show CDR1 as SNHLY and CDR2 as FYNNEI. CDR3 length equals 15 residues. J was trimmed by 5 bases and V by 1 base; bases with no gene match: 4.

V gene TRBV11-1 combines with J gene TRBJ2-1, with TRBD2 matching over 13 bases. Germline values: CDR1 SGHAT, CDR2 FQDESV (reference sequence). The trim removed 5 bases at V and 8 bases at J, leaving 6 bases unmatched. There are 15 residues in the CDR3. CDR3 protein: CASSVTSGRGDEQFF. The DNA for the CDR3 is TGTGCCAGCAGCGTCACTAGCGGGAGGGGGGATGAGCAGTTCTTC.

V usage is TRBV6-5 and J usage is TRBJ2-7; TRBD1 might be the D (6 bases). The CDR3 totals 14 residues. The V gene lost 5 bases and the J gene lost 5 bases, with 16 bases spanning the gap. Germline CDR1 reads MNHEY; CDR2 reads SVGAGI. The CDR3 reads CASSPPGAGHEQYF. CDR3 coding DNA: TGTGCCAGCAGTCCACCAGGGGCCGGCCACGAGCAGTACTTC.

This chain links TRBV7-9 with TRBJ2-1, with 11 bases matching TRBD2. The V gene end was trimmed by 10 bases and the J gene end by 7 bases; junction bases not matched to a gene: 9. Germline V gene sequence: CDR1 SEHNR, CDR2 FQNEAQ (reference sequence). CDR3 length: 14 residues. The CDR3 DNA reads TGTGCCACCGAAGCACTAGCGGGAGATAATGAGCAGTTCTTC. Translated, it gives CATEALAGDNEQFF.

The chain couples TRBV18 to TRBJ2-4; TRBD2 agrees at 9 bases. J was trimmed by 3 bases and V by 5 bases; bases with no gene match: 17. The CDR3 has 19 residues. Germline values: CDR1 KGHSH, CDR2 LQKENI. CDR3 amino acids: CASSTSGTSLTWVKNIQYF. The CDR3 DNA is TGTGCCAGCTCAACGTCCGGGACTAGCCTAACTTGGGTCAAAAACATTCAGTACTTC.

The V and J genes are TRBV27 and TRBJ2-3; possible D gene TRBD1, 6 bases. Trimming shortened V by 8 bases and J by 8 bases, and 20 bases separated the two germline ends. CDR1 is MNHEY and CDR2 is SMNVEV in the germline V gene (reference sequence). CDR3 length: 14 amino acids. CDR3 sequence (DNA): TGTGCCAGCGGAGAGACAGGTTCCCTTACTACGCAGTATTTT. Protein sequence: CASGETGSLTTQYF.

The chain employs TRBV5-1 and TRBJ2-3; D remains ambiguous. The CDR3 has 14 residues. In germline, CDR1 is SGHRS, CDR2 YFSETQ. Between the trimmed V and J ends, which lost 4 bases and 2 bases, there was a span of 11 bases. The CDR3 reads CASSPGGLTDTQYF. The CDR3 nucleotides read TGCGCCAGCAGCCCCGGTGGTCTCACAGATACGCAGTATTTT.

The chain has TRBV11-1 and TRBJ2-3; D unclear. V lost 2 bases and J lost 6, with 9 bases in between. This CDR3 has 13 residues. Germline V gene data show CDR1 as SGHAT and CDR2 as FQDESV (reference sequence). CDR3 loop: CASSLQPTDTQYF. CDR3 in DNA: TGTGCCAGCAGCTTACAGCCAACGGATACGCAGTATTTT.

This chain links TRBV7-8 with TRBJ2-7; 13 bases are a match to TRBD2. Per the germline V gene, CDR1 is SGHVS and CDR2 is FQNEAQ. The V and J ends lost 4 bases and 6 bases, in that order; junction bases with no gene match: 9. The CDR3 contains 16 residues. CDR3 sequence reads: CASSSGLAGVPLEQYF. CDR3 bases: TGTGCCAGCAGCTCTGGACTAGCGGGAGTACCTCTCGAGCAGTACTTC. The complete variable domain, with remaining parts taken from reference TRBV7-8 and TRBJ2-7, reads GAGVSQSPRYKVAKRGQDVALRCDPISGHVSLFWYQQALGQGPEFLTYFQNEAQLDKSGLPSDRFFAERPEGSVSTLKIQRTQQEDSAVYLCASSSGLAGVPLEQYFGPGTRLTVT.

V usage is TRBV6-5 and J usage is TRBJ2-1, with TRBD2 identical over 7 bases. The CDR3 runs 14 residues. V lost 2 bases to trimming and J lost 5 bases; unmatched junction nucleotides: 3. CDR1 is MNHEY, CDR2 SVGAGI, per germline. The DNA of the CDR3 is TGTGCCAGCAGTTACCGGACTAGGGACAATGAGCAGTTCTTC. This encodes CASSYRTRDNEQFF.

This chain joins TRBV4-1 and TRBJ2-1; the match to TRBD2 covers 7 bases. The V segment lost 1 base and the J segment 5 bases; nucleotides outside the gene matches: 11. The germline V gene has CDR1 MGHRA and CDR2 YSYEKL. This CDR3 spans 17 amino acids. The CDR3 DNA sequence: TGCGCCAGCAGCCAAGGGCAAAAGGCGGGAGCCCACAATGAGCAGTTCTTC. Its protein is CASSQGQKAGAHNEQFF.